The 23 T cell receptor beta chains in this list originate from one sample, sequenced in a study of cytomegalovirus exposure and HLA in healthy donors. Both 60 Vbeta primers and 13 Jbeta primers went into the PCR. The repertoire was sequenced with immunoSEQ multiplex PCR; TCRdb's copy has only in-frame clones and lacks some. This sample has over 65,000 clones, with about 71% found just once. Sequenced sample: PBMCs. The origin of the receptors is a woman in her thirties or forties in good health and CMV-seronegative.

This chain links TRBV4-1 with TRBJ1-2, with 7 bases lining up with TRBD1. The CDR3 is 15 amino acids. V lost 0 bases to trimming and J lost 4 bases; unmatched junction nucleotides: 5. Germline V gene sequence: CDR1 MGHRA, CDR2 YSYEKL. The CDR3 nucleotides read TGCGCCAGCAGCCAAGAGGAGGGGGCGGGCTATGGCTACACCTTC. Translation: CASSQEEGAGYGYTF.

The chain links TRBV7-6 to TRBJ2-1; 8 nucleotides align to TRBD1. V trimming: 2 bases; J trimming: 9 bases; junction bases outside the gene matches: 6. This CDR3 is 14 amino acids long. From germline, CDR1 is SGHVS and CDR2 FNYEAQ. The CDR3 sequence is CASSLRQGAVEQFF. As DNA, the CDR3 is TGTGCCAGCAGCTTAAGGCAGGGGGCGGTTGAGCAGTTCTTC. Together with reference TRBV7-6 and TRBJ2-1, the CDR3 gives the full variable domain: GAGVSQSPRYKVTKRGQDVALRCDPISGHVSLYWYRQALGQGPEFLTYFNYEAQQDKSGLPNDRFSAERPEGSISTLTIQRTEQRDSAMYRCASSLRQGAVEQFFGPGTRLTVL.

This chain joins TRBV5-1 and TRBJ2-7; 7 positions agree with TRBD1. Germline V lookup: CDR1 SGHRS, CDR2 YFSETQ. After removal of 5 bases from V and 2 bases from J, the junction contained 7 bases not matched to a gene. CDR3 length equals 14 residues. The CDR3 DNA is TGCGCCAGCAGAAGTACAGGGGATACCTACGAGCAGTACTTC. This sequence encodes CASRSTGDTYEQYF.

This rearrangement joins TRBV7-2 to TRBJ2-5; TRBD2 matches 8 bases. The J call is doubtful: the DNA matches TRBJ2-7 better. This CDR3 contains 14 residues. Germline lookup yields CDR1 SGHTA and CDR2 FQGNSA. The CDR3: CASSLSGTAYEQYF. DNA of the CDR3: TGTGCCAGCAGCCTTAGCGGGACGGCCTACGAGCAGTACTTC.

The chain is built from TRBV27 and TRBJ2-1; D is uncertain. V lost 3 bases and J 5 bases, leaving 11 bases between the germline ends. The CDR3 loop spans 14 amino acids. The V gene's germline CDR1 is MNHEY and CDR2 SMNVEV (reference sequence). The CDR3 loop is CASSFSGDHNEQFF. The CDR3 DNA reads TGTGCCAGCAGTTTTTCCGGAGACCACAATGAGCAGTTCTTC.

The V and J genes are TRBV28 and TRBJ1-1; weak D call: TRBD1 (5 bases). V was clipped by 6 bases and J by 6 bases, with 14 bases between them. This CDR3 comprises 13 residues. The germline gives CDR1 MDHEN, CDR2 SYDVKM. CDR3 sequence: CASSLGGRSEAFF. CDR3 DNA sequence: TGTGCCAGCAGCCTGGGGGGAAGGTCTGAAGCTTTCTTT.

The rearrangement joins TRBV7-8 to TRBJ1-6; possibly TRBD1 for D (6 bases). The length of the CDR3 is 15 residues. The V gene's germline CDR1 is SGHVS and CDR2 FQNEAQ. The V end was cut by 1 base, the J end by 6 bases, with 10 bases between. Here the CDR3 reads CASSLDMDSNSPLHF. DNA for the CDR3: TGTGCCAGCAGCTTAGATATGGACAGTAATTCACCCCTCCACTTT.

V usage is TRBV19 and J usage is TRBJ1-1; D might be TRBD1 (6 bases). V was pared by 7 bases and J by 0 bases, with 12 bases between. This CDR3 region has 14 residues. Germline CDR1 is LNHDA and CDR2 is SQIVND (reference sequence). The CDR3 bases are TGTGCCAGTAATGTCGGACAGTTGAACACTGAAGCTTTCTTT. Its protein product is CASNVGQLNTEAFF.

This chain links TRBV9 with TRBJ2-7; tentative D call: TRBD1 (5 bases). Germline V gene data show CDR1 as SGDLS and CDR2 as YYNGEE. V was cut by 0 bases and J by 0 bases, with 10 bases left in between. This CDR3 has 15 residues. CDR3 sequence: CASSVGADSSYEQYF. The CDR3 DNA sequence: TGTGCCAGCAGCGTAGGGGCCGACAGCTCCTACGAGCAGTACTTC.

V gene TRBV19 combines with J gene TRBJ2-7; the D gene is possibly TRBD1 (6 bases). This CDR3 is 15 amino acids long. V was pared by 5 bases and J by 1 base, with 15 bases between. Looked up from germline, CDR1 is LNHDA and CDR2 is SQIVND (reference sequence). CDR3 in DNA: TGTGCCAGTAGTCGGGACACGGGGCCTTCCTACGAGCAGTACTTC. Translating gives CASSRDTGPSYEQYF.

The chain carries TRBV7-8 and TRBJ1-5, with 7 bases that match TRBD1. Germline CDR1 and CDR2: SGHVS and FQNEAQ. Losses at the gene ends were 5 bases for V and 1 base for J; bases not matched to a gene: 17. This CDR3 has 19 residues. CDR3 nucleotide sequence: TGTGCCAGCAGCAGATACCCCCGGGACAGCGATAGAAGCAATCAGCCCCAGCATTTT. This encodes CASSRYPRDSDRSNQPQHF. The entire variable domain, with the rest obtained from reference TRBV7-8 and TRBJ1-5, is as follows: GAGVSQSPRYKVAKRGQDVALRCDPISGHVSLFWYQQALGQGPEFLTYFQNEAQLDKSGLPSDRFFAERPEGSVSTLKIQRTQQEDSAVYLCASSRYPRDSDRSNQPQHFGDGTRLSIL.

The rearrangement joins TRBV7-7 to TRBJ2-1, with 8 bases that match TRBD1. Trimming removed 5 bases from V and 7 bases from J; junction bases left unmatched: 10. This CDR3 is 15 amino acids long. Germline V gene sequence: CDR1 SSHAT, CDR2 FNYEAQ (reference sequence). In DNA, the CDR3 is TGTGCCAGCAGCCGTCTCCCGACAGGGGCGAATGAGCAGTTCTTC. It translates to CASSRLPTGANEQFF.

This clone was detected only a few times. The rearrangement uses TRBV2 and TRBJ2-5; the D gene is possibly TRBD2 (7 bases). Trimming stripped 9 bases from V and 5 bases from J, with 13 bases between. CDR3 size: 12 residues. Looked up from germline, CDR1 is SNHLY and CDR2 is FYNNEI. CDR3 protein: CARGGGGETQYF. The CDR3 DNA follows: TGTGCCAGAGGGGGGGGCGGGGAGACCCAGTACTTC.

The gene calls are TRBV5-8 and TRBJ1-6; D unresolved. The CDR3 extends over 15 amino acids. Per germline, CDR1 SGHTS and CDR2 YDEGEE. The V and J ends lost 1 base and 6 bases respectively, with 11 bases between them. The CDR3 protein is CASSLTPAGNSPLHF. CDR3 DNA sequence: TGTGCCAGCAGCTTGACCCCCGCGGGTAATTCACCCCTCCACTTT.

The J gene is TRBJ2-2, the V gene TRBV10-2, with D possibly matching TRBD2 (6 bases). Germline CDR1 reads WSHSY; CDR2 reads SAAADI. Trimming removed 6 bases at V and 3 bases at J, with 14 bases between. The CDR3 is 15 residues long. The CDR3 coding sequence is TGCGCCAGCAGAGCCACGGGGGTTTACACCGGGGAGCTGTTTTTT. Its translation: CASRATGVYTGELFF.

The chain carries TRBV28 and TRBJ2-3; 10 bases map to TRBD1. The J segment lost 3 bases and the V segment lost 7 bases, leaving 7 bases of the junction unmatched. Per germline, CDR1 MDHEN and CDR2 SYDVKM. CDR3 length: 15 amino acids. CDR3 loop: CASMGTGEYTDTQYF. As DNA, the CDR3 is TGTGCCAGCATGGGGACAGGGGAATATACAGATACGCAGTATTTT.

The chain is built from TRBV14 and TRBJ2-3; D gene unclear. This CDR3 has 11 residues. V was cut by 8 bases and J by 4 bases, with 7 bases left in between. CDR1 is SGHDN, CDR2 FVKESK, per germline. The CDR3: CASSLADTQYF. The DNA of the CDR3 is TGTGCCAGCTCTCTCGCAGATACGCAGTATTTT.

The chain combines TRBV4-3 with TRBJ2-7; 7 bases map to TRBD2. V was clipped by 0 bases and J by 12 bases; unmatched bases: 8. The length of the CDR3 is 13 residues. CDR1 is LGHNA, CDR2 YSLEER, per germline. The CDR3 loop reads CASSQDRGGVLYF. The DNA for the CDR3 is TGCGCCAGCAGCCAAGATCGGGGAGGGGTCCTGTACTTC.

V is TRBV5-1 and J is TRBJ1-6, with D possibly matching TRBD1 (5 bases). Germline V lookup: CDR1 SGHRS, CDR2 YFSETQ. The ends were cut back, 0 bases at V and 7 bases at J, with 11 bases in the middle. The CDR3 is 15 amino acids. The CDR3 here is CASSLGQGRNSPLHF. DNA for the CDR3: TGCGCCAGCAGCTTGGGGCAGGGTAGGAATTCACCCCTCCACTTT.

V and J are TRBV30 and TRBJ2-2; 8 nucleotides line up with TRBD2. The ends lost 4 bases at V and 1 base at J; junction bases unmatched: 5. The CDR3 spans 15 residues. Germline V gene sequence: CDR1 GTSNPN, CDR2 SVGIG (reference sequence). The DNA of the CDR3 is TGTGCCTGGACTAAACGGGGGGGGAACACCGGGGAGCTGTTTTTT. Translation gives CAWTKRGGNTGELFF.

The chain employs TRBV13 and TRBJ2-7, with 7 bases lining up with TRBD1. Per the germline V gene, CDR1 is PRHDT and CDR2 is FYEKMQ (reference sequence). J lost 4 bases, V lost 2 bases, and 8 bases had no gene match. CDR3 length equals 15 residues. CDR3 nucleotides: TGTGCCAGCAGCTTATTCGAGGACAGGCAATACGAGCAGTACTTC. Translating it yields CASSLFEDRQYEQYF.

This sequence joins TRBV9 and TRBJ1-5, with D uncertain. The ends were cut back, 4 bases at V and 5 bases at J, with 16 bases in the middle. The CDR3 length is 15 residues. Per germline, CDR1 SGDLS and CDR2 YYNGEE. CDR3 residues: CASSLGGRADQPQHF. In nucleotides, the CDR3 is TGTGCCAGCAGCCTAGGAGGAAGAGCAGATCAGCCCCAGCATTTT. Combining the CDR3 with reference TRBV9 and TRBJ1-5 gives the whole variable domain DSGVTQTPKHLITATGQRVTLRCSPRSGDLSVYWYQQSLDQGLQFLIQYYNGEERAKGNILERFSAQQFPDLHSELNLSSLELGDSALYFCASSLGGRADQPQHFGDGTRLSIL.

The V call is TRBV7-3, the J call TRBJ2-3, with D possibly being TRBD2 (6 bases). Trimming took off 5 bases at V and 4 bases at J, with 13 bases between the two ends. CDR1 SGHTA and CDR2 FQGTGA come from the germline V gene. CDR3 size: 14 residues. CDR3 region: CASSTSPSADTQYF. The CDR3 bases are TGTGCCAGCAGCACCTCTCCTAGCGCAGATACGCAGTATTTT.